The 10 T cell receptor beta chains in this list originate from one sample, sequenced in a study of naive and memory T cell subsets. Amplification of ligated cDNA took four PCR rounds with SP2 and nested alpha and beta constant primers. TCRdb fed the 5' RACE reads into MiXCR, producing one record per CDR3 protein. The table includes tens of thousands of distinct CDR3 sequences, about 7.1% detected once. The library had UMIs added by 3' ligation of an oligonucleotide to TCR cDNA. The receptors originated from a female donor in good health.

This clonotype was picked up many times. This chain uses TRBV7-2 with TRBJ1-4, with 7 bases identical to TRBD1. The germline V gene has CDR1 SGHTA and CDR2 FQGNSA. The junction had 4 bases not matched to a gene; V was cut back by 1 base and J by 5 bases. This CDR3 region has 15 residues. For the CDR3, the DNA is TGTGCCAGCAGCTTAGGGGACAGAAGAAATGAAAAACTGTTTTTT. It translates to CASSLGDRRNEKLFF.

This clonotype was counted ten times or more. In DNA form, the CDR3 reads TGTGCCAGCAGCTTTTCCACGGCTGAAGCTTTCTTT. This codes for CASSFSTAEAFF. This chain links TRBV7-9 with TRBJ1-1; the D is unclear. Trimming removed 3 bases from V and 6 bases from J, with 8 bases in between. This CDR3 comprises 12 residues. Germline V gene data show CDR1 as SEHNR and CDR2 as FQNEAQ (reference sequence).

The sample holds a few counts of this clonotype. The junction differs from germline at one of its ends, possibly a read error. V gene TRBV6-2 or TRBV6-3 combines with J gene TRBJ2-5, with D perhaps matching TRBD2 (5 bases). The germline V gene encodes CDR1 MNHEY and CDR2 SVGEGT. The CDR3 is made up of 14 amino acids. The chain's CDR3 is CASSYSVKRTPRAF. In DNA form, the CDR3 reads TGTGCCAGCAGTTACTCAGTTAAGAGGACTCCGCGGGCCTTC.

The gene calls are TRBV18 and TRBJ1-1; D unresolved. Trimming left V 2 bases short and J 6 bases short, with 16 bases between. The CDR3 has 15 amino acids. Germline CDR1 and CDR2: KGHSH and LQKENI. The CDR3 nucleotides read TGTGCCAGCTCACCAGACGCGGCTGGAGGATCTGAAGCTTTCTTT. Translation gives CASSPDAAGGSEAFF.

The chain is built from TRBV2 and TRBJ2-5; D is unresolved. V was trimmed by 1 base and J by 0 bases, leaving 0 bases between them. Germline V gives CDR1 SNHLY, CDR2 FYNNEI. CDR3 length: 12 residues. This chain's CDR3 is CASSEDQETQYF. The CDR3 coding sequence is TGTGCCAGCAGTGAAGACCAAGAGACCCAGTACTTC.

V is TRBV4-1 and J is TRBJ2-3; a weak D match, TRBD2 (5 bases). Deletions cut 0 bases from V and 0 bases from J, with 10 bases between. Germline lookup yields CDR1 MGHRA and CDR2 YSYEKL. The CDR3 totals 16 residues. CDR3 DNA: TGCGCCAGCAGCCAAGAGTGGAGCGGTAGCACAGATACGCAGTATTTT. As protein: CASSQEWSGSTDTQYF.

This clonotype was seen a handful of times. The CDR3 is CASSLTSGGAETQYF. The CDR3 bases are TGTGCCAGCAGTCTGACTAGCGGGGGTGCAGAGACCCAGTACTTC. This chain links TRBV2 with TRBJ2-5, with TRBD2 matching over 12 bases. This CDR3 has 15 amino acids. In germline, CDR1 is SNHLY, CDR2 FYNNEI. The junction had 5 bases not matched to a gene; V was cut back by 5 bases and J by 4 bases.

This clonotype was picked up many times. The chain employs TRBV4-3 and TRBJ2-3; 13 bases match TRBD2. Germline V gives CDR1 LGHNA, CDR2 YSLEER. V lost 5 bases to trimming and J lost 3 bases; unmatched junction nucleotides: 8. The CDR3 loop spans 17 amino acids. CDR3 loop: CASSYGLAGAVTDTQYF. In DNA form, the CDR3 reads TGCGCCAGCAGCTACGGACTAGCGGGGGCCGTTACAGATACGCAGTATTTT.

This clonotype has a handful of counts. This chain joins TRBV4-1 and TRBJ2-3, with 8 positions matching TRBD1. The CDR3 sequence is 16 residues long. Germline CDR1 reads MGHRA; CDR2 reads YSYEKL. The V and J ends lost 6 bases and 4 bases, in that order; junction bases with no gene match: 12. CDR3: CASRNLDRVYSDTQYF. CDR3 coding DNA: TGCGCCAGCAGGAACTTGGACAGGGTTTATTCAGATACGCAGTATTTT.

J is TRBJ1-5 and V is TRBV20-1; D gene uncertain. The germline gives CDR1 DFQATT, CDR2 SNEGSKA (reference sequence). The CDR3 is 11 amino acids. Between the trimmed V and J ends, which lost 5 bases and 7 bases, there was a span of 9 bases. The DNA of the CDR3 is TGCAGTGCTGGCCCCGGACAGCCCCAGCATTTT. It is translated as CSAGPGQPQHF.